This T cell receptor (beta chain) was retrieved from a study of T cells in Graves' hyperthyroidism and ophthalmopathy (dated by TCRdb to the late 2010s). In terms of the full investigation: Peripheral blood was collected at initial diagnosis, before any treatment. A discovery cohort of about a hundred patients, roughly 45 with Graves' ophthalmopathy and about 58 with stable Graves' hyperthyroidism, was used to find distinguishing TCR V-J signatures. Prospective prediction of ophthalmopathy was tested in an independent validation cohort consisting of 18 to 20 hyperthyroidism patients and some 15 patients who later progressed to ophthalmopathy. The roughly 91 discovery patients were randomly divided into training and test sets at a 7:3 ratio. In about 6 Graves' hyperthyroidism patients, the study also compared T-cell repertoires from thyroid tissue with T-cell repertoires from blood. After sampling, hyperthyroidism patients received methimazole starting at 30 mg daily, and ophthalmopathy patients received high-dose intravenous methylprednisolone. The paper describes TCR Vbeta CDR3 sequencing of more than 120 peripheral blood samples, made up of 43 ophthalmopathy patients, 70 to 75 hyperthyroidism patients and 17 progressor patients.

TCR beta CDR3 regions were amplified from RNA transcripts. For the first round of RT-PCR on the TCR CDR3, the HTBI primer set was used together with the Qiagen OneStep RT-PCR kit. A second multiplex PCR round built the libraries, followed by size selection and purification. Libraries were sequenced paired-end with 100 bp reads on an Illumina HiSeq2000. The authors' pipeline ran thus. SOAPnuke was used to process the raw data, removing reads that contained adapters or uncalled bases, had a mean Phred below 15, or lacked an exact match to the constant primer or identifier. COPE v1.2.5 was used to merge high-quality paired reads, and clonotypes were defined as unique nucleotide sequences. Clonotypes were aligned to IMGT TRBV, TRBD and TRBJ reference segments using MiTCR v1.1. The analysis was restricted to V-J combinations with a frequency above 0.0001, which together covered roughly 99% of the repertoires. The TCS score was defined as F50 (clonal expansion) divided by E x V (chaos), with BLOSUM62-based TCRdist calculated between CDR3 peptides within each V-J. Welch's t-statistics and random forest reduced several hundred V-J features to 10 to 15, which were used in a naive Bayes classifier (R e1071). Using fastp at Q25 and MiXCR, TCRdb reprocessed the public reads and kept productive beta chains. Identical CDR3 proteins give one entry, which carries the most common genes and DNA. In this record, the V and J calls reflect TCRdb's handling and not the investigators' own analysis. The sample contains some 400,000 distinct CDR3 sequences, 19% of them found a single time. Jointly, the top ten make up 3.7% of the sample.

What the research found in general, with its limitations: Ophthalmopathy was separated from stable hyperthyroidism by a 13 V-J signature model, with roughly 88% sensitivity and roughly 81% specificity obtained in cross-validation and 80%/75% obtained in testing. In validation, the model predicted progression to ophthalmopathy with 55% to 71% sensitivity and approximately 74% specificity, a median of approximately 6.7 months before onset. No statistical method was used to set the sample size in advance, and investigators knew the group allocation. Blood samples also contained most of the expanded thyroid clonotypes (frequency above 0.001), which suggests that blood repertoires may reflect thyroid immune responses.

Per the germline V gene (reference sequence), MNHEY is the CDR1 and SMNVEV is the CDR2. The CDR3 measures 16 amino acids from cysteine to phenylalanine. Only the CDR3 portion is preserved as DNA: 48 bases, with reading frame beginning at the first base. This clonotype appeared a few times. It lacks a known antigen. At one end, the junction sequence differs from germline, possibly due to a read error. Stable Graves' hyperthyroidism was defined as the absence of progression to ophthalmopathy over 18 months of follow-up. Hyperthyroidism patients were newly diagnosed, with disease duration under 2 months, and aged 18 to 65 years. Patients with uncontrolled infections, other autoimmune diseases, pregnancy or lactation were excluded. Diagnoses were based on clinical symptoms, serum thyroxine and TRAb, thyroid ultrasound and orbital computed tomography. PBMCs were separated from roughly 9.3 ml of fresh peripheral blood using Ficoll-Paque density gradient centrifugation. Trizol reagent was used to extract total RNA, and RNA quality was then checked on an Agilent 2100 Bioanalyzer.

This receptor was taken from a woman younger than 35 with Graves' hyperthyroidism. Sequencing was carried out using blood. The chain is made from TRBV27 and TRBJ2-2; TRBD2 fits 8 bases in the junction. The DNA is as follows: TGTGCCAGCAGTTTTGACCAGCGGGGGAGCACCGGGGAGCTGTTGTTT. Its translation reads: CASSFDQRGSTGELLF.